The 10 T cell receptor beta chains in this list originate from one sample, sequenced in a study of T cell responses to AZD1222 COVID-19 vaccine. Measured with immunoSEQ multiplex PCR; TCRdb has only the in-frame clones, and not every one. The table has fewer than 120,000 clones, roughly 89% seen once. The material was peripheral blood, obtained 28 days after the second AZD1222 dose. All receptors come from an adult who received the AZD1222 COVID-19 vaccine.

This clone was detected once. The CDR3 DNA sequence: TGCGCCAGCAGCCAAGATCCCGCAGAGTCCGGCTCACCCCTCCACTTT. It is translated as CASSQDPAESGSPLHF. The V gene is TRBV4-3, the J gene TRBJ1-6, with D uncertain. The CDR3 runs 16 residues. Deletions cut 0 bases from V and 10 bases from J, with 16 bases between. Germline CDR1 reads LGHNA; CDR2 reads YSLEER.

The chain joins TRBV2 to TRBJ1-4, with a possible D match to TRBD1 (6 bases). This CDR3 is built from 17 residues. Between the trimmed V and J ends, which lost 6 bases and 8 bases, there was a span of 25 bases. The germline gives CDR1 SNHLY, CDR2 FYNNEI. CDR3: CASRGGTGRPLGEKLFF. CDR3 DNA: TGTGCCAGCAGGGGGGGTACAGGGCGGCCCTTAGGGGAAAAACTGTTTTTT.

This clone has a handful of counts. The V call is TRBV4-3, the J call TRBJ1-6, with TRBD1 matching over 7 bases. Trimming removed 4 bases from V and 7 bases from J; junction bases left unmatched: 7. Germline V gene sequence: CDR1 LGHNA, CDR2 YSLEER. The CDR3 runs 15 residues. CDR3 loop: CASSRTGQANSPLHF. The CDR3 coding sequence is TGCGCCAGCAGCCGGACCGGACAGGCGAATTCACCCCTCCACTTT.

The chain has TRBV27 and TRBJ2-7; tentatively, D is TRBD2 (5 bases). The germline gives CDR1 MNHEY, CDR2 SMNVEV (reference sequence). CDR3 length: 15 residues. The V end lost 10 bases, the J end lost 4 bases, and 23 bases lay between the germline ends. CDR3 sequence reads: CATVSLGSEVYEQYF. DNA for the CDR3: TGTGCCACCGTTTCGCTCGGTAGCGAGGTATACGAGCAGTACTTC.

The CDR3 DNA sequence: TGTGCCAGCAGCTCTTGGGAGACCCAGTACTTC. The encoded protein is CASSSWETQYF. V gene TRBV7-6 combines with J gene TRBJ2-5; D is unclear. The CDR3 has 11 residues. The germline V gene encodes CDR1 SGHVS and CDR2 FNYEAQ. Trimming took off 4 bases at V and 5 bases at J, with 5 bases between the two ends.

CDR3 in amino acids: CASSYSVNSPLHF. The CDR3, as DNA: TGTGCCAGCAGTTATAGTGTGAATTCACCCCTCCACTTT. The V call is TRBV6-5, the J call TRBJ1-6; D remains ambiguous. Trimming stripped 3 bases from V and 7 bases from J, with 7 bases between. The germline V gene has CDR1 MNHEY and CDR2 SVGAGI. The CDR3 is made up of 13 amino acids.

The rearrangement joins TRBV30 to TRBJ2-7; D unclear. The CDR3 consists of 12 residues. Germline lookup yields CDR1 GTSNPN and CDR2 SVGIG (reference sequence). With 2 bases removed from V and 5 bases from J, the gap between germline ends came to 10 bases. As DNA, the CDR3 is TGTGCCTGGAGTTCAATTGGGCACGAGCAGTACTTC. The encoded protein is CAWSSIGHEQYF.

The genes are TRBV2 and TRBJ2-7; 10 positions agree with TRBD2. The CDR3 has 15 amino acids. V shed 2 bases, J shed 4 bases, and the junction held 5 bases outside the gene matches. Germline lookup yields CDR1 SNHLY and CDR2 FYNNEI. CDR3 coding DNA: TGTGCCAGCAGTGAATTTAGCGGGGGGCTTTACGAGCAGTACTTC. Translation gives CASSEFSGGLYEQYF.

The chain couples TRBV29-1 to TRBJ2-7; 7 bases match TRBD1. The CDR3 sequence is 11 residues long. Germline-derived CDR1 and CDR2 are SQVTM and ANQGSEA. Trimming took 4 bases from V and 10 from J; bases not matched to a gene: 7. The CDR3 loop is CSVVGQSIQYF. In DNA, the CDR3 is TGCAGCGTTGTGGGACAGTCGATACAGTACTTC.

CDR3 loop: CASSYAFLVDQPQHF. The CDR3, as DNA: TGTGCCAGCAGTTACGCCTTTTTGGTTGATCAGCCCCAGCATTTT. The chain links TRBV6-5 to TRBJ1-5, with D uncertain. This CDR3 comprises 15 residues. V lost 2 bases to trimming and J lost 5 bases, with 13 bases between them. Germline assignment: CDR1 MNHEY and CDR2 SVGAGI.